This record looks at one TCR beta chain sequence and its context. What it recognizes is unknown. This sample was included in a study of shared clonotypes between healthy human individuals. Points from the study as a whole: Sampling covered nothing but blood. Tissue TCR repertoires likely differ from those found in blood.

Naive-designated CD8 cells lacked CD45RO, were positively enriched for CCR7, and omitted terminally differentiated effector memory CD45RA+ cells. Every donor was a Caucasian adult from Nashville, Tennessee. CDR1 and CDR2 from the germline V gene are SEHNR and FQNEAQ (reference sequence). The V end was cut by 5 bases, the J end by 6 bases, with 7 bases between. The CDR3 extends over 11 amino acids. Sequenced by immunoSEQ multiplex PCR; TCRdb stores in-frame clones only, minus some. The table lists around 610,000 clones, roughly 95% of them singletons. The sequencing sample was made of naive CD8+ T cells sorted from blood. The TCR was taken from a woman in her thirties in good health. J is TRBJ1-2 and V is TRBV7-9; D remains unclear. The DNA of the CDR3 is TGTGCCAGCAGCACCGTGCATGGCTACACCTTC. The encoded protein is CASSTVHGYTF.